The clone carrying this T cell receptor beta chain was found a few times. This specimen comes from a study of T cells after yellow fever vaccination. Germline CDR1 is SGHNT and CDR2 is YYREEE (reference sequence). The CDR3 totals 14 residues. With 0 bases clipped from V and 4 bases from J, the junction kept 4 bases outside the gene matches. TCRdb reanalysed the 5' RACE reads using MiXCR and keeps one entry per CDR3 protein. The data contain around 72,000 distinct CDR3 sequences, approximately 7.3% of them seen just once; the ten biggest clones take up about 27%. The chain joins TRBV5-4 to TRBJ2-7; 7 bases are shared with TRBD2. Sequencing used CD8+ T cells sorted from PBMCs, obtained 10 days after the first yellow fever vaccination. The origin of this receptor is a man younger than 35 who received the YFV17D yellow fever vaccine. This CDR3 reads CASSLAGGEYEQYF. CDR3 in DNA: TGTGCCAGCAGCTTGGCGGGGGGTGAATACGAGCAGTACTTC. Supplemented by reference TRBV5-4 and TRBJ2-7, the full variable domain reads ETGVTQSPTHLIKTRGQQVTLRCSSQSGHNTVSWYQQALGQGPQFIFQYYREEENGRGNFPPRFSGLQFPNYSSELNVNALELDDSALYLCASSLAGGEYEQYFGPGTRLTVT.